A selection of T cell receptor beta chains follows, all from one sample in a study of blood T cells in healthy people across ages. From the 5' RACE reads, TCRdb called clonotypes with MiXCR, one entry per CDR3 protein. The sample lists 630,000 or so distinct CDR3 sequences, roughly 31% occurring once. The sample comprised blood. The receptors were gathered from a woman over 75 in good health. CDR3s include the opening cysteine and the closing phenylalanine or tryptophan. D genes are given only for firm matches. Size values are once, few and many counts, or a class for expanded clones, and some rows have none.

TRBV6-2/TRBV6-3	TRBJ2-5	NA	many	TGTGCCAGCAGTTTCGGGACACGTCAAGAGACCCAGTACTTC	CASSFGTRQETQYF
TRBV6-1	TRBJ2-7	TRBD1	many	TGTGCCAGCAGTGAAAATCCCGTCGGGACAGGCTTCTTTTACGAGCAGTACTTC	CASSENPVGTGFFYEQYF
TRBV20-1	TRBJ2-1	TRBD2	many	TGCAGTGCCAGGACTAGCGGGGGGTACGAACCCTACAATGAGCAGTTCTTC	CSARTSGGYEPYNEQFF
TRBV6-2/TRBV6-3	TRBJ1-2	NA	NA	TGTGCCAGCAGTAGGGACGCAAACTATGGCTACACCTTC	CASSRDANYGYTF
TRBV12-3/TRBV12-4	TRBJ1-4	NA	many	TGTGCCAGCAGACGAAGACAGCTAGGAAATGAAAAACTGTTTTTT	CASRRRQLGNEKLFF
TRBV14	TRBJ2-7	NA	NA	TGTGCCAGCAGCCAAGATAGATCAAAGGGGCTCCTCTCCTACGAGCAGTACTTC	CASSQDRSKGLLSYEQYF
TRBV5-4	TRBJ2-1	NA	many	TGTGCCAGCAGCTTGGTGGTCAGGGGTATATACAATGAGCAGTTCTTC	CASSLVVRGIYNEQFF
TRBV12-3/TRBV12-4	TRBJ2-3	NA	NA	TGTGCCAGCAGTCCGGGAAGAACGAGAGCAGATGTGCAGTATTTT	CASSPGRTRADVQYF
TRBV30	TRBJ1-1	TRBD1	NA	TGTGCCTGGAAGGACAGGGGCCGACCCCAAGCTTTCTTT	CAWKDRGRPQAFF
TRBV9	TRBJ2-1	NA	many	TGTGCCAGCAGCGTCGGAGAGGGCAATGAGCAGTTCTTC	CASSVGEGNEQFF
TRBV5-1	TRBJ2-1	NA	many	TGCGCCAGCAGCTTGGCTCTGGGCAATGAGCAGTTCTTC	CASSLALGNEQFF
TRBV4-3	TRBJ1-2	NA	many	TGCGCCAGCAGCCAAGATCAGGGTGACTATGGCTACACCTTC	CASSQDQGDYGYTF
TRBV27	TRBJ2-5	TRBD1	NA	TGTGCCAGCAGTTTATTAACAGGGGGCTACTACAATGAGCAGTACTTC	CASSLLTGGYYNEQYF
TRBV11-1	TRBJ1-2	NA	many	TGTGCCAGCAGCTTCGAGCAGGGCCCCTATGGCTACACCTTC	CASSFEQGPYGYTF
TRBV14	TRBJ1-2	TRBD1	many	TGTGCCAGCAGCCAAGATCTTACAGGGGGCAATGGCTACACCTTC	CASSQDLTGGNGYTF
TRBV15	TRBJ1-5	NA	NA	TGTGCCACCAGCAACGGGAGGAGCAATCAGCCCCAGCATTTT	CATSNGRSNQPQHF
TRBV3-1	TRBJ2-1	NA	NA	TGTGCCAGCAGCAGAGGGGTCCAGCGAGATGAGCAGTTCTTC	CASSRGVQRDEQFF
TRBV2	TRBJ2-7	NA	many	TGTGCCAGCAGTGTGGAGGCCAACTACGAGCAGTACTTC	CASSVEANYEQYF
TRBV5-1	TRBJ2-5	NA	many	TGCGCCAGCAGCTCGGACCCCGAAGAGACCCAGTACTTC	CASSSDPEETQYF
TRBV18	TRBJ1-4	NA	few	TGTGCCAGCTCACCACAACAAGATGAAAAACTGTTTTTT	CASSPQQDEKLFF
TRBV20-1	TRBJ2-3	NA	many	TGCAGTGCTAGAGGGGTGGGTCGCTCCCGCAACGCAGATACGCAGTATTTT	CSARGVGRSRNADTQYF
TRBV20-1	TRBJ2-3	TRBD2	few	TGCAGTGCTAAAACCCTCGGACTAGCGGGGACCAGCACAGATACGCAGTATTTT	CSAKTLGLAGTSTDTQYF
TRBV9	TRBJ1-1	NA	many	TGTGCCAGCAGCGTAGACCCGAGAAACACTGAAGCTTTCTTT	CASSVDPRNTEAFF
TRBV24-1	TRBJ2-3	NA	few	TGTGCCACCAGTGATTACGGGTCGGGCACAGATACGCAGTATTTT	CATSDYGSGTDTQYF
TRBV20-1	TRBJ2-6	NA	NA	TGCAGTGCTTTAGCAACTGGGGCCAACGTCCTGACTTTC	CSALATGANVLTF
TRBV3-1	TRBJ2-3	NA	many	TGTGCCAGCAGCCAAGGATTAGGCGGCGCCACAGATACGCAGTATTTT	CASSQGLGGATDTQYF
TRBV7-3	TRBJ2-1	TRBD2	many	TGTGCCAGCAGCTTAGCGGGGGGAGTGACGGATGAGCAGTTCTTC	CASSLAGGVTDEQFF
TRBV5-1	TRBJ1-2	NA	many	TGTGCCAGCAGCCCCTCTAACTATGGCTACACCTTC	CASSPSNYGYTF
TRBV4-2	TRBJ2-7	TRBD1	many	TGTGCCAGCAGCCAAGATTATGGGACAGGGGAAGAGCAGTACTTC	CASSQDYGTGEEQYF
TRBV18	TRBJ2-1	NA	few	TGTGCCAGCTCACCAGGCCAGCAGATCTACAATGAGCAGTTCTTC	CASSPGQQIYNEQFF
TRBV6-1	TRBJ2-3	NA	few	TGTGCCAGCAGTGATGAGGGGTTAGGGCGTAGCCGCACAGATACGCAGTATTTT	CASSDEGLGRSRTDTQYF
TRBV10-3	TRBJ2-7	NA	many	TGTGCCATCAGTGAGGAGTACGAGCAGTACTTC	CAISEEYEQYF
TRBV6-6	TRBJ2-3	NA	few	TGTGCCGGCAGTTCGACAAGGGTGGACACAGATACGCAGTATTTT	CAGSSTRVDTDTQYF
TRBV12-3/TRBV12-4	TRBJ2-1	NA	NA	TGTACCAGCACGACCTGGGAGACCTACAATGAGCAGTTCTTC	CTSTTWETYNEQFF
TRBV11-1	TRBJ2-7	TRBD2	many	TGTGCCAGCAGCTTGGAAAGCGGGGCGTCCTACGAGCAGTACTTC	CASSLESGASYEQYF
TRBV7-3	TRBJ2-3	TRBD2	many	TGTGCCAGCAGCCGGACTAGCGGGCTAGATACGCAGTATTTT	CASSRTSGLDTQYF
TRBV7-2	TRBJ1-2	TRBD1	NA	TGTGCCAGCAGCCCGGGACAGTGGAACTATGGCTACACCTTC	CASSPGQWNYGYTF
TRBV5-1	TRBJ1-4	NA	NA	TGCGCCAGCAGCCCCGACGGAGGGGATTCAACTAATGAAAAACTGTTTTTT	CASSPDGGDSTNEKLFF
TRBV5-1	TRBJ1-1	NA	NA	TGCGCCAGCAGCATCACAGGGACGGGCACTGAAGCTTTCTTT	CASSITGTGTEAFF
TRBV5-1	TRBJ2-1	NA	many	TGCGCCAGCAGCCGTGGCGGGGTATACAATGAGCAGTTCTTC	CASSRGGVYNEQFF
TRBV5-1	TRBJ2-2	NA	NA	TGCGCCAGCAGAGCCACAGGGAGGGCGAACACCGGGGAGCTGTTTTTT	CASRATGRANTGELFF
TRBV30	TRBJ1-2	TRBD1	many	TGTGCCTTCACAGGACAGGGCTATGGCTACACCTTC	CAFTGQGYGYTF
TRBV15	TRBJ1-1	NA	few	TGTGCCACCAGCAGAGATAAGGGCAGGAACACTGAAGCTTTCTTT	CATSRDKGRNTEAFF
TRBV27	TRBJ2-7	NA	many	TGTGCCAGCAGTTCCCCGGGACTCCGGTACGAGCAGTACTTC	CASSSPGLRYEQYF
TRBV5-1	TRBJ1-1	NA	NA	TGCGCCAGCAGCTTGGATGGAATCCGTGGCAACCTGAACACTGAAGCTTTCTTT	CASSLDGIRGNLNTEAFF
TRBV7-2	TRBJ2-2	NA	many	TGTGCCAGCAGCCTTATCTCTTTGGGGCGGGGCGGGGAGCTGTTTTTT	CASSLISLGRGGELFF
TRBV7-9	TRBJ2-3	TRBD2	many	TGTGCCAGCCGGTTCACTAGCGGCACAGTAACGCAGTATTTT	CASRFTSGTVTQYF
TRBV2	TRBJ2-1	NA	many	TGTGCCAGCACAACCCTGGGCGGCTCCTACAATGAGCAGTTCTTC	CASTTLGGSYNEQFF